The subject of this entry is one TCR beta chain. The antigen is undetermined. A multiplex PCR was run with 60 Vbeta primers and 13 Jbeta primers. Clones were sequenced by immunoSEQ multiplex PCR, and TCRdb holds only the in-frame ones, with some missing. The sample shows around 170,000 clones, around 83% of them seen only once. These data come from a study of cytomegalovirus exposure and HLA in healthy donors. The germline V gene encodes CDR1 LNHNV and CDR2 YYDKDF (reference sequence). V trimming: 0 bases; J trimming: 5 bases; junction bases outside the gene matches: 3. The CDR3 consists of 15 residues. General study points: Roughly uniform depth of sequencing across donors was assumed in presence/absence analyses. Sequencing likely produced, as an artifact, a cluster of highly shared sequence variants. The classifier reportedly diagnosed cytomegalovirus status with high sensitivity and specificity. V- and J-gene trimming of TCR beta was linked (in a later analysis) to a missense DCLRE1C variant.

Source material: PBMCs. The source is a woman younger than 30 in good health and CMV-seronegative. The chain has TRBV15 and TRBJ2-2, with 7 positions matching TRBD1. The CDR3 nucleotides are TGTGCCACCAGCAGAGAGACAGGGTGGACCGGGGAGCTGTTTTTT. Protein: CATSRETGWTGELFF.